This T cell receptor (beta chain) was sequenced during a study of blood T cell repertoires in COVID-19. The count of this clone is one. Per the authors' pipeline: Reference gene primer amplification yielded estimated nucleated cell counts. Here immunoSEQ multiplex PCR was the method, and the copy in TCRdb shows in-frame clones only, minus some. V and J calls and clone size are copied from that table; D and trimming were computed from the DNA. The profile covers around 130,000 clones, with around 86% appearing a single time and roughly 4% taken by the ten largest. The sequencing sample was made of peripheral blood. The TCR sequence derives from an elderly woman with acute or convalescent COVID-19.

The CDR3 sequence: CAYLRATTQAKNIQYF. CDR3 nucleotides: TGTGCCTACCTGCGGGCCACTACCCAGGCCAAAAACATTCAGTACTTC. The chain joins TRBV30 to TRBJ2-4, with D perhaps matching TRBD2 (5 bases). Germline-derived CDR1 and CDR2 are GTSNPN and SVGIG (reference sequence). There are 16 residues in the CDR3. Deletions cut 7 bases from V and 1 base from J, with 20 bases between.